This T cell receptor beta chain was identified in a study of cytomegalovirus exposure and HLA in healthy donors (dated by TCRdb to 2016 to 2017). With respect to the entire study: According to an earlier analysis of 450 to 650 of the donors, about 179 million T cells yielded roughly 110 million unique TCR beta sequences and approximately 300 Gb of sequence data. Typing coverage varied by locus: about 620-630 donors for A, B, C, DRB1 and DQB1; roughly 510 for DQA1; about 590 for DPA1; some 470 for DPB1. Several DR-DQ haplotypes were handled as single units for association and clustering because linkage in the cohort was strong. A separate validation cohort of approximately 130 different subjects was used in addition to the roughly 700-subject first cohort. A later analysis re-analyzed previously published TCR beta repertoires from 660 or so donors and added high-resolution HLA genotyping to study TCR occurrence patterns. The study aimed to test whether signatures of past pathogen exposure could be identified by cataloging public T cell receptors. Every repertoire in the discovery cohort had been generated on one and the same sequencing platform. An earlier analysis of 587 of the donors used high-throughput TCR beta sequencing to judge whether each TCR beta V gene segment behaved as functional or pseudogenic. An early release covering 500 to 750 HLA-typed donors comprised approximately 300 gigabases of sequencing data and roughly 85 million unique TCR sequences. Among 300 to 500 genotyped donors of the cohort, an average of about 220,000 unique TCR beta nucleotide sequences was sequenced per donor, of which approximately 19% were non-productive. The T cell repertoires of 700 or so subjects were profiled by immunosequencing and related to cytomegalovirus serostatus. Of the 300 to 500 genotyped donors, 65% to 90% were placed in the genetic ancestry cluster associated with self-reported Caucasian donors. To predict cytomegalovirus infection status, the study brought together high-throughput TCR immunosequencing, statistical association of individual TCRs with disease status, and machine learning. A later genetic analysis took genome-wide SNP genotypes for 398 of the 666 donors and used that subset as a discovery cohort. Alongside the repertoire data, information on donor age, sex, ethnicity and CMV serostatus was compiled. HLA typing covered class I and class II loci at four-digit resolution. The later analysis used no new phenotypic data to find candidate immune exposures, relying instead on TCR beta sequences and their occurrence across donors. Beyond this particular receptor, the publication reports: Presence/absence analyses assumed roughly uniform sequencing depth across donors, an assumption that may not hold. In a later analysis, HLA-associated TCR beta chains were found to be more clonally expanded and to have lower generation probabilities than equally common non-associated chains. The study gave a list of 150 to 200 TCR beta chains associated with cytomegalovirus. In a later analysis, most CMV-associated TCR beta chains were found to appear HLA-restricted, with HLA associations seemingly driven largely by CMV exposure. V-gene and J-gene trimming of TCR beta chains was associated with a missense DCLRE1C variant in a later genetic analysis, and the association was replicated in an independent cohort. Some IMGT-functional V segments, including TRBV6-2 and TRBV6-3, could not be told apart with the 87-base-pair reads, so those segments were excluded. Because HLA typing was missing for some donors at each locus, association tests included only the typed subset. The classifier was reported to diagnose cytomegalovirus status with high specificity and sensitivity in both the original cohort and the validation cohort. A cluster of highly shared sequence variants was judged likely to represent a technical artifact of the sequencing pipeline. This cohort had only TCR beta chains sequenced, and the lack of alpha or paired-chain data limited which features could be detected. According to a later analysis, TCR association rates differed among HLA loci, with DRB1 alleles showing the most associated TCRs and HLA-C alleles showing the fewest. Most TCR sequences were observed very rarely across donors, whereas some public TCRs were present in many individuals. In an earlier analysis of about 550 of the donors, most TCR beta V segments were observed in productive rearrangements about 87% or about 30% of the time, broadly matching IMGT annotations. Specific HLA alleles were associated with roughly 16,000 TCR beta sequences at a false discovery rate of 0.05 in a later analysis. In a later analysis, several top co-occurrence clusters were reported to appear linked to parvovirus B19, influenza, CMV and Epstein-Barr virus. When HLA alleles, especially DR and DQ, strongly co-occurred, attributing TCR associations to individual alleles was difficult. Linkage disequilibrium might explain the correlated functional status among segregating V segments, but an unknown experimental factor could not be ruled out. Three of the identified cytomegalovirus-associated TCR beta chains were confirmed in vitro to be specific for cytomegalovirus antigens. The authors suggested that the approach could potentially be extended to other disease states and immunological phenotypes. Compared with the roughly 710-donor mean, donors in an Asian-associated ancestry cluster had fewer N-insertions in productive TCRs, according to a later genetic analysis. For the cohort, immune exposure information was limited to CMV serostatus. The earlier analysis of 587 of the donors excluded over 15 rarely observed V segments, including chromosome 9 orphons, because counts were too low. A further reported finding was that TCR beta sequences accurately predicted the HLA-A and HLA-B alleles for most subjects in the first cohort.

Library generation was performed with the immunoSEQ multiplex PCR assay. For the multiplex PCR, a mixture combining 60 forward primers for TCR Vbeta segments and 13 reverse primers for TCR Jbeta segments was used. A multiplex PCR assay on genomic DNA amplified the CDR3 region of rearranged TCR beta genes. The Illumina HiSeq System was used to sequence the amplified TCR beta libraries as 87-base-pair reads. The paper's data handling went like this. In a later analysis, tens of millions of unique TCR beta chains were counted across the 650 to 700 repertoires, and roughly 11 million of these chains were shared by at least two donors. Raw reads were error-corrected and collapsed into unique sequences with a nearest-neighbor algorithm that merged closely related sequences to remove PCR and sequencing errors. To assign V, D and J gene segments, CDR3 sequences were aligned to IMGT reference sequences. For a sequence to be retained, at least a six-nucleotide match to both a V gene segment and a J gene segment was required. Rearrangements were classified as productive when the CDR3 lacked stop codons and remained in frame with V and J, and all other rearrangements were classified as non-productive. Following IMGT convention, CDR3 was defined as the stretch from the second conserved V-encoded cysteine to the conserved J-encoded phenylalanine. In an earlier analysis of approximately 590 of the donors, sequences lacking an unambiguous match to a single V gene segment were excluded. In an earlier analysis of 587 of the donors, a V segment was called functional when productive rearrangements were above 56.7%, and segregating when the standard deviation between donors exceeded 5%. A statistical classification framework was built to diagnose cytomegalovirus status from the catalog of TCR beta chain sequences. V and J gene assignment, in a later analysis, came from comparing TCR nucleotide sequences with IMGT/GENE-DB human TR gene sequences. In a later analysis, CDR3 sequences and most-parsimonious VDJ recombination scenarios were assigned using the TCRdist pipeline. In a later analysis, each TCR beta chain was defined by its CDR3 amino acid sequence together with its V-gene family, and reads without a unique V-gene family were excluded. A later analysis removed several hundred highly shared, low-generation-probability nucleotide sequences to deal with suspected cross-contamination and a sequencing artifact. In a later analysis, a clonal expansion index was calculated for each public chain from normalized within-repertoire ranks of inferred template counts. Generation probabilities in a later analysis came from a VDJ recombination model fitted to out-of-frame rearrangements, and those results were checked against IGoR. In a later analysis, TCR-TCR, TCR-HLA and TCR-CMV co-occurrence was scored with hypergeometric tests, and a repertoire-size bias correction was applied to TCR pairs. To estimate false discovery rates, a later analysis permuted the HLA or CMV assignments 20 times. In a later analysis, co-occurring TCRs were grouped using DBSCAN, with TCRdist sequence similarity added in when clustering inside HLA-allele-positive subsets. Repertoires with fewer than 30,000 or more than 120,000 public chains, plus five repertoires with anomalous nucleotide sharing, were excluded from co-occurrence clustering. Drawn from immuneACCESS, this table holds only the in-frame rearrangements with V and J called that TCRdb kept. Clones are partly lost; checked studies trace under half to an unresolved V gene and leave the rest unexplained. V and J calls plus clone size are reproduced from that table; the DNA served to infer D and trimming. This sample comprises around 64,000 clones, about four fifths of them detected only once. 7.8% of the sample comes from the top ten.

In the germline V gene, CDR1 corresponds to MGHRA and CDR2 to YSYEKL. Including cysteine and phenylalanine, the CDR3 has 17 amino acids. Here the CDR3 DNA is all that survives: 51 bases in frame from base 1. Germline trimming amounts to 1 base on V and 5 bases on J, with 10 as the count of junction bases outside the gene matches. On this clone itself: Its recognized antigen is unknown. The sample holds no much larger clone one base away, and base qualities are not on file.

The cohort was made up of roughly 670 healthy bone marrow donors. At the time of sampling, every cohort member was nominally healthy, though immune exposures that went unrecorded were likely present. The donor tested CMV seropositive, placing the donor among the roughly 300 seropositive members of the cohort. A peripheral blood sample was provided by each donor, and peripheral blood mononuclear cells were used for TCR beta sequencing. Genomic DNA extraction from the blood cell samples was performed with the Qiagen DNeasy Blood Extraction Kit. This receptor was identified in a man aged 18 to 29 in good health and CMV-seropositive. The chain uses TRBV4-1 and TRBJ2-1; the central 8 bases match TRBD2. Sequencing was done on a sample of PBMCs. The DNA sequence is TGCGCCAGCAGCCAAGCTCCGGGACTAGTACAAGACAATGAGCAGTTCTTC. This codes for CASSQAPGLVQDNEQFF.